The entry below describes one TCR beta chain. This clone was picked up one time. No antigen is known for it. There are no base qualities to consult, and no much larger clone falls within one base. This entry is derived from a study of T cell responses to AZD1222 COVID-19 vaccine (dated by TCRdb to 2020 to 2023). Background on the whole study: Because spike-specific TCR depth and breadth did not differ between the two schedules, AZD1222 recipients who got a second dose at roughly 4 weeks were pooled with those who got a second dose at roughly 12 weeks. A total of just over 230 trial participants underwent TCR sequencing, of whom 207 had received two doses of AZD1222 and around 26 had received two doses of the MenACWY control vaccine. Enrollment into the trials was organized by age into subgroups of 18-55, 56-69 and 70-plus years, and those subgroups contained roughly 150, 30 and 60 TCR-sequenced participants, respectively. The paper as a whole reports these results and caveats: Conclusions about previously exposed vaccinees are limited because only six or seven AZD1222 recipients were SARS-CoV-2 seropositive at baseline. Because no samples from the day 14 peak response were available, repertoires could be characterized only after the peak T cell response. Reportedly, almost half of the unique spike-specific TCRs recognized epitopes lying outside the regions that are mutated in the B.1.351 and B.1.1.7 variants. The 56-69-year group was small, and its depth increase did not reach significance, likely because of low power. Participants were mostly white British and included more females than males, and it was suggested by the authors that clonal diversity may have been underestimated. Spike-specific TCR breadth and depth rose significantly after two AZD1222 doses compared with day 0 and with MenACWY recipients. Vaccine-associated CD4 TCRs spanned the whole spike protein, with dominant responses in regions 160-218 and 743-854.

The CDR3 regions of human TCRbeta chains were analyzed by immunosequencing. On the authors' methods: TCRs in the repertoires were matched against a reference library of SARS-CoV-2-specific TCRs that had been generated with the MIRA antigen-specificity platform. Breadth meant the fraction of unique TCRs that were SARS-CoV-2-associated, whereas depth meant the fraction of total T cells that were SARS-CoV-2-associated. Using the MIRA data, each spike-specific TCR was assigned both to the spike region to which the TCR was reactive and to a CD4 or CD8 class. Log10-transformed breadth and depth values were compared by one-way ANOVA with Sidak's multiple comparisons tests. TCRdb retrieved this table from immuneACCESS and kept in-frame rearrangements only. Not all clones are present; in checked studies, unresolved V genes account for under half, and no reason is known for the remainder. Clone size and the V and J calls come from that table; the DNA yielded D and trimming. A total of about 150,000 clones appear in this sample, 90% of them only once. 1.5% to 2% of the sample is taken by the ten largest.

The time point label, as the study defines it: baseline before first vaccination. The vaccinee samples were drawn from two UK trials, COV001 and COV002, one of which was a single-blind randomized controlled phase 2/3 trial testing AZD1222 (ChAdOx1 nCoV-19) in healthy adults. For TCRbeta chain sequencing, PBMC samples were collected from trial participants at day 0 and at day 28 after the second dose. Sequencing used peripheral blood, obtained on day 0 of AZD1222 vaccination. The sequence was obtained from an adult in good health.

The CDR3 corresponds to CASSRNTGELFF. In nucleotides, the sequence is TGCGCCAGCAGCCGTAACACCGGGGAGCTGTTTTTT. The rearrangement joined TRBV4-3 to TRBJ2-2, with no D gene named confidently. The germline ends are 2 bases apart after V is trimmed by 4 bases and J by 2 bases. The CDR1 and CDR2 encoded by the germline V gene are LGHNA and YSLEER. Taken from cysteine to phenylalanine, the CDR3 has 12 residues. CDR3 DNA only is kept here, 36 bases in frame from base 1.